A selection of T cell receptor beta chains follows, all from one sample in a study of CD8+ T cells in alopecia areata. The data were produced by immunoSEQ multiplex PCR, yet TCRdb's version contains in-frame clones alone and is incomplete. This table has over 250,000 clones, roughly 60% appearing once. Sequencing used CD4+ T cells sorted from blood, obtained around week 53, from a patient treated with tofacitinib. These receptors came from a human donor with alopecia areata. The CDR3 runs from the conserved cysteine through the conserved F or W. D genes are given only for firm matches. The size entry is marked missing in some rows and otherwise reads once, few, many or a size class.

CDR3 protein: CASSFPAEETQYF; CDR3 DNA: TGCGCCAGCAGCTTCCCCGCAGAAGAGACCCAGTACTTC; D gene: -; V gene: TRBV5-1; J gene: TRBJ2-5; clone size: -
CDR3 protein: CASSPSGGDEQFF; CDR3 DNA: TGTGCCAGCAGCCCTAGCGGGGGTGACGAGCAGTTCTTC; D gene: TRBD2; V gene: TRBV5-6; J gene: TRBJ2-1; clone size: -
CDR3 protein: CASSQSRENTEAFF; CDR3 DNA: TGCGCCAGCAGCCAATCCAGGGAGAACACTGAAGCTTTCTTT; D gene: -; V gene: TRBV4-3; J gene: TRBJ1-1; clone size: -
CDR3 protein: CAISESFLGDYEQYF; CDR3 DNA: TGTGCCATCAGTGAGTCGTTCCTGGGAGACTACGAGCAGTACTTC; D gene: -; V gene: TRBV10-3; J gene: TRBJ2-7; clone size: -
CDR3 protein: CSVKGGQIRQETQYF; CDR3 DNA: TGCAGCGTCAAGGGCGGACAGATTCGCCAAGAGACCCAGTACTTC; D gene: -; V gene: TRBV29-1; J gene: TRBJ2-5; clone size: few
CDR3 protein: CASEGRAGGYTF; CDR3 DNA: TGTGCCAGCGAGGGCAGGGCCGGCGGCTACACCTTC; D gene: -; V gene: TRBV9; J gene: TRBJ1-2; clone size: -
CDR3 protein: CATMTGLYNSPLHF; CDR3 DNA: TGTGCCACCATGACGGGGCTCTATAATTCACCCCTCCACTTT; D gene: -; V gene: TRBV6-1; J gene: TRBJ1-6; clone size: few
CDR3 protein: CASGLSSGQPQHF; CDR3 DNA: TGTGCTAGTGGTTTGTCCTCGGGGCAGCCCCAGCATTTT; D gene: -; V gene: TRBV12-5; J gene: TRBJ1-5; clone size: -
CDR3 protein: CASSRGPSIGYEQYF; CDR3 DNA: TGTGCCAGCAGCCGCGGACCATCGATTGGCTACGAGCAGTACTTC; D gene: -; V gene: TRBV7-9; J gene: TRBJ2-7; clone size: -
CDR3 protein: CASSSRATDTQYF; CDR3 DNA: TGTGCCAGCAGTAGCCGGGCCACAGATACGCAGTATTTT; D gene: -; V gene: TRBV27; J gene: TRBJ2-3; clone size: -
CDR3 protein: CASSPLAGASHEQYF; CDR3 DNA: TGTGCCAGCAGCCCACTAGCGGGGGCCTCCCACGAGCAGTACTTC; D gene: TRBD2; V gene: TRBV7-9; J gene: TRBJ2-7; clone size: once
CDR3 protein: CASSGWTQGGETQYF; CDR3 DNA: TGCGCCAGCAGCGGATGGACACAGGGTGGAGAGACCCAGTACTTC; D gene: -; V gene: TRBV5-1; J gene: TRBJ2-5; clone size: -
CDR3 protein: CASSQGPPLQGASYNSPLHF; CDR3 DNA: TGCGCCAGCAGCCAAGGGCCACCGCTACAGGGGGCGTCCTATAATTCACCCCTCCACTTT; D gene: TRBD1; V gene: TRBV4-3; J gene: TRBJ1-6; clone size: few
CDR3 protein: CASSPPRAGSEQYF; CDR3 DNA: TGTGCCAGCAGCCCCCCCAGGGCTGGGAGTGAGCAGTACTTC; D gene: -; V gene: TRBV28; J gene: TRBJ2-7; clone size: few
CDR3 protein: CASRSGVRNQPQHF; CDR3 DNA: TGTGCCAGCAGGTCAGGGGTGCGCAATCAGCCCCAGCATTTT; D gene: -; V gene: TRBV9; J gene: TRBJ1-5; clone size: -
CDR3 protein: CASSLAGMETQYF; CDR3 DNA: TGTGCCAGCAGCTTGGCAGGGATGGAGACCCAGTACTTC; D gene: -; V gene: TRBV5-6; J gene: TRBJ2-5; clone size: -
CDR3 protein: CATRARRASGANVLTF; CDR3 DNA: TGTGCCACCCGAGCCCGGCGAGCCTCTGGGGCCAACGTCCTGACTTTC; D gene: -; V gene: TRBV7-8; J gene: TRBJ2-6; clone size: -
CDR3 protein: CAWRVGSTDTQYF; CDR3 DNA: TGTGCCTGGAGGGTCGGAAGCACAGATACGCAGTATTTT; D gene: -; V gene: TRBV30; J gene: TRBJ2-3; clone size: -
CDR3 protein: CASSPGTDNSPLHF; CDR3 DNA: TGTGCCAGCTCACCCGGGACAGATAATTCACCCCTCCACTTT; D gene: TRBD1; V gene: TRBV18; J gene: TRBJ1-6; clone size: -
CDR3 protein: CAISESDRNPGSQYF; CDR3 DNA: TGTGCCATCAGTGAGTCTGACAGAAACCCAGGGTCCCAGTACTTC; D gene: -; V gene: TRBV10-3; J gene: TRBJ2-5; clone size: once
CDR3 protein: CASSLRRGGEQYF; CDR3 DNA: TGTGCCAGCAGCTTACGACGGGGTGGGGAGCAGTACTTC; D gene: -; V gene: TRBV7-3; J gene: TRBJ2-7; clone size: few
CDR3 protein: CASSLGGRPYEQYF; CDR3 DNA: TGTGCCAGCAGCCTTGGTGGGAGGCCCTACGAGCAGTACTTC; D gene: -; V gene: TRBV27; J gene: TRBJ2-7; clone size: once
CDR3 protein: CASSQEASSVHSEQFF; CDR3 DNA: TGTGCCAGCAGCCAAGAGGCCTCTTCCGTCCACAGTGAGCAGTTCTTC; D gene: -; V gene: TRBV4-2; J gene: TRBJ2-1; clone size: few
CDR3 protein: CSVLAWGLKNIQYF; CDR3 DNA: TGCAGCGTTCTTGCATGGGGCCTCAAAAACATTCAGTACTTC; D gene: -; V gene: TRBV29-1; J gene: TRBJ2-4; clone size: -
CDR3 protein: CSVEAGGITGELFF; CDR3 DNA: TGCAGCGTTGAAGCCGGGGGCATCACCGGGGAGCTGTTTTTT; D gene: -; V gene: TRBV29-1; J gene: TRBJ2-2; clone size: -
CDR3 protein: CAWSVGQGPFNEQYF; CDR3 DNA: TGTGCCTGGAGTGTTGGGCAGGGTCCCTTCAACGAGCAGTACTTC; D gene: -; V gene: TRBV30; J gene: TRBJ2-7; clone size: -
CDR3 protein: CASSLTSGGANTGELFF; CDR3 DNA: TGTGCCAGCAGCTTGACTAGCGGGGGTGCGAACACCGGGGAGCTGTTTTTT; D gene: TRBD2; V gene: TRBV7-8; J gene: TRBJ2-2; clone size: -
CDR3 protein: CASSQLGGTVQETQYF; CDR3 DNA: TGCGCCAGCAGCCAACTTGGTGGGACAGTCCAAGAGACCCAGTACTTC; D gene: TRBD1; V gene: TRBV4-1; J gene: TRBJ2-5; clone size: once
CDR3 protein: CASSEAGTEAFF; CDR3 DNA: TGTGCCAGCAGTGAAGCGGGGACTGAAGCTTTCTTT; D gene: -; V gene: TRBV6-1; J gene: TRBJ1-1; clone size: -
CDR3 protein: CASSPTGSSYNEQFF; CDR3 DNA: TGTGCCAGCAGCCCGACAGGGAGCTCCTACAATGAGCAGTTCTTC; D gene: TRBD1; V gene: TRBV5-6; J gene: TRBJ2-1; clone size: -
CDR3 protein: CASRGSGVSTDTQYF; CDR3 DNA: TGTGCCAGCCGAGGGAGTGGGGTTAGCACAGATACGCAGTATTTT; D gene: -; V gene: TRBV6-1; J gene: TRBJ2-3; clone size: once
CDR3 protein: CASSDPRGAAEKLFF; CDR3 DNA: TGTGCCAGCAGTGACCCTCGGGGGGCCGCGGAAAAACTGTTTTTT; D gene: -; V gene: TRBV25-1; J gene: TRBJ1-4; clone size: -
CDR3 protein: CASSPRRTSKETQYF; CDR3 DNA: TGTGCCAGCAGCCCGCGGAGGACTAGTAAAGAGACCCAGTACTTC; D gene: TRBD2; V gene: TRBV6-5; J gene: TRBJ2-5; clone size: -
CDR3 protein: CASSSGSYPYNEQFF; CDR3 DNA: TGTGCTAGCAGCTCCGGCAGTTATCCCTACAATGAGCAGTTCTTC; D gene: -; V gene: TRBV7-7; J gene: TRBJ2-1; clone size: few
CDR3 protein: CASSPAGNLPEAFF; CDR3 DNA: TGCGCCAGCAGCCCCGCAGGGAACCTCCCTGAAGCTTTCTTT; D gene: -; V gene: TRBV5-1; J gene: TRBJ1-1; clone size: once
CDR3 protein: CASSHQGVGVMNTEAFF; CDR3 DNA: TGTGCCAGCAGTCACCAAGGGGTTGGAGTCATGAACACTGAAGCTTTCTTT; D gene: -; V gene: TRBV27; J gene: TRBJ1-1; clone size: -
CDR3 protein: CASSLLGGRYEQYF; CDR3 DNA: TGTGCCAGCAGCTTACTCGGGGGAAGGTACGAGCAGTACTTC; D gene: -; V gene: TRBV7-8; J gene: TRBJ2-7; clone size: -
CDR3 protein: CSVEGPPPAQETQYF; CDR3 DNA: TGCAGCGTTGAAGGTCCTCCACCGGCCCAAGAGACCCAGTACTTC; D gene: -; V gene: TRBV29-1; J gene: TRBJ2-5; clone size: -
CDR3 protein: CASNPTGVKNIQYF; CDR3 DNA: TGTGCCAGCAACCCTACAGGGGTGAAAAACATTCAGTACTTC; D gene: TRBD1; V gene: TRBV6-1; J gene: TRBJ2-4; clone size: -
CDR3 protein: CASSWTGMLRYGYTF; CDR3 DNA: TGTGCCAGCAGCTGGACAGGGATGCTGCGCTATGGCTACACCTTC; D gene: TRBD1; V gene: TRBV7-8; J gene: TRBJ1-2; clone size: few
CDR3 protein: CASSERGGLGVADTQYF; CDR3 DNA: TGTGCCAGCAGTGAGCGGGGGGGCCTTGGTGTAGCAGATACGCAGTATTTT; D gene: TRBD2; V gene: TRBV2; J gene: TRBJ2-3; clone size: -
CDR3 protein: CASSLSVPYGYTF; CDR3 DNA: TGTGCCAGCAGCTTGAGCGTTCCCTATGGCTACACCTTC; D gene: -; V gene: TRBV5-6; J gene: TRBJ1-2; clone size: -
CDR3 protein: CASSLSVRGDTEAFF; CDR3 DNA: TGTGCCAGCAGTTTATCGGTCAGGGGAGACACTGAAGCTTTCTTT; D gene: -; V gene: TRBV27; J gene: TRBJ1-1; clone size: -
CDR3 protein: CSVEDRRSSSYNEQFF; CDR3 DNA: TGCAGCGTTGAAGATCGCAGGTCGAGCTCCTACAATGAGCAGTTCTTC; D gene: -; V gene: TRBV29-1; J gene: TRBJ2-1; clone size: few
CDR3 protein: CASSQYIGGETYEQYF; CDR3 DNA: TGCGCCAGCAGCCAATATATAGGGGGCGAGACCTACGAGCAGTACTTC; D gene: TRBD1; V gene: TRBV4-1; J gene: TRBJ2-7; clone size: -
CDR3 protein: CASIRDRGLYEQYF; CDR3 DNA: TGTGCCAGCATTCGGGACAGGGGGCTATACGAGCAGTACTTC; D gene: TRBD1; V gene: TRBV6-6; J gene: TRBJ2-7; clone size: -
CDR3 protein: CASSQATGRNSPLHF; CDR3 DNA: TGCGCCAGCAGCCAAGCCACAGGGCGAAATTCACCCCTCCACTTT; D gene: -; V gene: TRBV4-3; J gene: TRBJ1-6; clone size: -
CDR3 protein: CSVAGMNTGELFF; CDR3 DNA: TGCAGCGTTGCCGGGATGAACACCGGGGAGCTGTTTTTT; D gene: -; V gene: TRBV29-1; J gene: TRBJ2-2; clone size: -
CDR3 protein: CAWRITGEGYTF; CDR3 DNA: TGTGCCTGGAGGATAACAGGGGAGGGCTACACCTTC; D gene: TRBD1; V gene: TRBV30; J gene: TRBJ1-2; clone size: -
CDR3 protein: CASSAPAGNTEAFF; CDR3 DNA: TGTGCCAGCAGCGCACCAGCAGGGAACACTGAAGCTTTCTTT; D gene: -; V gene: TRBV9; J gene: TRBJ1-1; clone size: -
CDR3 protein: CASSQLLAGASGDTQYF; CDR3 DNA: TGCGCCAGCAGCCAACTGCTAGCGGGGGCCTCGGGAGATACGCAGTATTTT; D gene: TRBD2; V gene: TRBV4-3; J gene: TRBJ2-3; clone size: -
CDR3 protein: CSAERGAEETQYF; CDR3 DNA: TGCAGCGCAGAGCGGGGGGCGGAAGAGACCCAGTACTTC; D gene: TRBD2; V gene: TRBV29-1; J gene: TRBJ2-5; clone size: -
CDR3 protein: CASSQDRPGLRNEKLFF; CDR3 DNA: TGTGCCAGCAGCCAAGATAGACCGGGACTGAGGAATGAAAAACTGTTTTTT; D gene: -; V gene: TRBV14; J gene: TRBJ1-4; clone size: many
CDR3 protein: CASSVTGGTEQFF; CDR3 DNA: TGTGCCAGCAGCGTAACCGGGGGGACTGAGCAGTTCTTC; D gene: TRBD2; V gene: TRBV9; J gene: TRBJ2-1; clone size: few
CDR3 protein: CASSRRPHEQYF; CDR3 DNA: TGTGCCAGCAGCCGCAGGCCCCACGAGCAGTACTTC; D gene: -; V gene: TRBV7-2; J gene: TRBJ2-7; clone size: few
CDR3 protein: CASSLGSGTNTGELFF; CDR3 DNA: TGCGCCAGCAGCTTGGGGAGCGGAACGAACACCGGGGAGCTGTTTTTT; D gene: -; V gene: TRBV5-1; J gene: TRBJ2-2; clone size: -
CDR3 protein: CAWSVRYEQYF; CDR3 DNA: TGTGCCTGGAGTGTACGTTACGAGCAGTACTTC; D gene: -; V gene: TRBV30; J gene: TRBJ2-7; clone size: -
CDR3 protein: CAWSPASFFYTF; CDR3 DNA: TGTGCCTGGAGCCCTGCCAGTTTCTTCTACACCTTC; D gene: -; V gene: TRBV30; J gene: TRBJ1-2; clone size: -
CDR3 protein: CASSEARTGSNSPLHF; CDR3 DNA: TGTGCCAGCAGTGAAGCGCGGACAGGCAGTAATTCACCCCTCCACTTT; D gene: TRBD1; V gene: TRBV2; J gene: TRBJ1-6; clone size: -